This T cell receptor (beta chain) originates from a study of early T cells in non-severe SARS-CoV-2 infection. Whole-study context: Bulk RNA isolated from unsorted whole blood underwent sequencing; chains were not paired.

The CDR3 is 15 residues long. Deletions cut 7 bases from V and 0 bases from J, with 15 bases between. Attached unique molecular identifiers marked individual cDNA molecules. TCRdb itself ran the 5' RACE reads through MiXCR, one entry per CDR3 protein. The table has 62,000 or so distinct CDR3 sequences, roughly 8.8% seen once; the top ten hold 1.2%. The V and J genes are TRBV12-3 or TRBV12-4 and TRBJ1-1; D remains ambiguous. The sequencing input was whole blood. The source is an adult who was a healthcare worker with PCR-confirmed SARS-CoV-2 infection or an uninfected control (not recorded which). CDR3 protein: CASTPTGSMNTEAFF. The CDR3 region has the DNA TGTGCCAGCACCCCCACGGGGAGCATGAACACTGAAGCTTTCTTT.